This T cell receptor (beta chain) was identified during a study of shared clonotypes between healthy human individuals. In the original analysis: ImmunoSEQ yielded junction-only sequences lacking quality scores, so filtering differed. Here immunoSEQ multiplex PCR was the method, and the copy in TCRdb shows in-frame clones only, minus some. That table is the source of V, J and clone size, and D and trimming were worked out from the DNA. The repertoire holds roughly 500,000 clones, with roughly 95% as singletons. The CDR3 spans 15 residues. Germline-derived CDR1 and CDR2 are SNHLY and FYNNEI. Study results and caveats: As a rule, naive subsets had a larger estimated richness than memory subsets. Among donors, the sharing of clonotypes was expected to be influenced by sequencing depth. About 5% was the fraction of naive CD4 clonotypes found shared across a few donors.

Details on this clone: What it binds is not known.

The chain has TRBV2 and TRBJ2-5; 10 positions match TRBD1. The DNA end favors TRBJ2-7, so the J call may be wrong. The receptor's source is a woman in her 30s in good health. Sequencing was carried out using naive CD4+ T cells sorted from blood. Subset indicated: CD45RA+ positively selected. The CDR3, as DNA: TGTGCCAGCAGGGAGTCAGGGACAGGGGCTTACGAGCAGTACTTC. Residues: CASRESGTGAYEQYF.